The present entry profiles one TCR beta chain with its context. Sample time point: sample taken at primary tumor resection. No cell sorting; template was whole RNA from tumor, lung tissue or PBMC. The data originate from a study of spatial heterogeneity in lung cancer. TCRdb re-called the 5' RACE reads with MiXCR, one entry per CDR3 protein. Here the sample spans tens of thousands of distinct CDR3 sequences, 8.4% being singletons. CDR1 is PRHDT, CDR2 FYEKMQ, per germline (reference sequence). The V and J ends lost 0 bases and 4 bases respectively, with 14 bases between them. The CDR3 runs 16 residues. Sequences were derived from PBMCs, sampled at surgery. This receptor was obtained from a female donor with early-stage non-small cell lung cancer. The rearrangement joins TRBV13 to TRBJ2-3, with D possibly being TRBD1 or TRBD2 (5 bases each). The CDR3 is CASSLGAGRGSDTQYF. The CDR3 nucleotides are TGTGCCAGCAGCTTAGGGGCAGGGAGAGGATCAGATACGCAGTATTTT.